These 12 T cell receptor beta chains originate from one sample sequenced in a study of cytomegalovirus exposure and HLA in healthy donors. A multiplex PCR was run with 60 Vbeta primers and 13 Jbeta primers. The assay was immunoSEQ multiplex PCR, and TCRdb's table has in-frame clones only and misses some. The data hold approximately 240,000 clones, with 82% observed a single time. Sample: PBMCs. These receptors were collected from a woman in her thirties or forties in good health and CMV-seropositive.

This chain joins TRBV6-1 and TRBJ1-2; D gene uncertain. Trimming removed 1 base at V and 4 bases at J, with 7 bases between. Per the germline V gene, CDR1 is MNHNS and CDR2 is SASEGT. The CDR3 runs 13 residues. The CDR3 protein is CASSEEAVYGYTF. Here the CDR3 DNA reads TGTGCCAGCAGTGAAGAAGCCGTCTATGGCTACACCTTC.

The CDR3 protein is CARLMLAGVGETQYF. CDR3 coding DNA: TGTGCCAGGTTAATGCTAGCGGGAGTGGGAGAGACCCAGTACTTC. The chain carries TRBV27 and TRBJ2-5; the match to TRBD2 covers 10 bases. The CDR3 is 15 residues long. The V gene end was trimmed by 9 bases and the J gene end by 4 bases; junction bases not matched to a gene: 11. The V gene's germline CDR1 is MNHEY and CDR2 SMNVEV (reference sequence).

This chain links TRBV7-8 with TRBJ2-1, with 7 bases identical to TRBD1. V was pared by 2 bases and J by 2 bases, with 6 bases of the junction left unmatched. CDR1 and CDR2 (germline): SGHVS, FQNEAQ. The CDR3 length is 16 residues. The CDR3: CASSLPRGGPYNEQFF. The CDR3 DNA reads TGTGCCAGCAGCTTACCTAGAGGGGGCCCCTACAATGAGCAGTTCTTC.

The rearrangement links TRBV6-5 to TRBJ1-2; the match to TRBD1 covers 9 bases. Germline V gene data show CDR1 as MNHEY and CDR2 as SVGAGI. The CDR3 loop spans 14 amino acids. Trimming at V came to 6 bases and at J to 2 bases, leaving 4 bases not matched to a gene. In nucleotides, the CDR3 is TGTGCCAGCAGGACACAGGGGGCCAACTATGGCTACACCTTC. It codes for CASRTQGANYGYTF.

The J gene is TRBJ2-5, the V gene TRBV6-5; TRBD2 aligns across 15 bases. CDR1 is MNHEY, CDR2 SVGAGI, per germline. There are 16 residues in the CDR3. Trimming cost V 4 bases and J 4 bases; bases outside gene matches: 4. The DNA of the CDR3 is TGTGCCAGCAGTTCTGGACTAGCGGGGGGGCGAGAGACCCAGTACTTC. Translated, it gives CASSSGLAGGRETQYF.

CDR3 nucleotide sequence: TGTGCCAGCAGCTTGGGGACAGGGGGAAATTCACCCCTCCACTTT. Its protein product is CASSLGTGGNSPLHF. The rearrangement links TRBV5-4 to TRBJ1-6, with 10 bases identical to TRBD1. CDR3 size: 15 residues. The germline CDR1 and CDR2 sequences are SGHNT and YYREEE (reference sequence). V shed 0 bases, J shed 7 bases, and the junction held 1 base outside the gene matches.

The chain joins TRBV4-3 to TRBJ2-7; D unresolved. This CDR3 has 13 amino acids. Germline loops: CDR1 LGHNA, CDR2 YSLEER. Trimming shortened V by 1 base and J by 12 bases, and 16 bases separated the two germline ends. The CDR3 loop reads CASSQGTGQASYF. CDR3 coding DNA: TGCGCCAGCAGCCAAGGAACGGGTCAAGCATCGTACTTC.

The chain has TRBV4-3 and TRBJ2-2, with 7 bases fitting TRBD2. This CDR3 is built from 14 residues. Trimming cost V 3 bases and J 5 bases; bases outside gene matches: 3. Germline CDR1 is LGHNA and CDR2 is YSLEER. The CDR3 DNA follows: TGCGCCAGCAGCCAGAAGGGAGGGACCGGGGAGCTGTTTTTT. Translation gives CASSQKGGTGELFF.

The genes are TRBV7-2 and TRBJ2-7, with 7 bases aligning to TRBD2. The germline V gene encodes CDR1 SGHTA and CDR2 FQGNSA. V lost 0 bases and J lost 4; bases outside the gene matches: 12. The CDR3 is 17 residues long. The CDR3 nucleotides are TGTGCCAGCAGCTTAGCGGTGACTAGCTTCGTCGGGTACGAGCAGTACTTC. It yields the protein CASSLAVTSFVGYEQYF.

This clone was recorded only once. This rearrangement joins TRBV7-8 to TRBJ1-2, with TRBD1 matching over 7 bases. The germline V gene has CDR1 SGHVS and CDR2 FQNEAQ. The CDR3 loop spans 13 amino acids. V was pared by 4 bases and J by 5 bases, with 4 bases of the junction left unmatched. The DNA for the CDR3 is TGTGCCAGCAGCTCGGGACAGTTTTATGGCTACACCTTC. It is translated as CASSSGQFYGYTF. The whole variable domain, filled in from reference TRBV7-8 and TRBJ1-2, reads GAGVSQSPRYKVAKRGQDVALRCDPISGHVSLFWYQQALGQGPEFLTYFQNEAQLDKSGLPSDRFFAERPEGSVSTLKIQRTQQEDSAVYLCASSSGQFYGYTFGSGTRLTVV.

The V and J genes are TRBV7-9 and TRBJ1-2; D is possibly TRBD1 (5 bases). The CDR3 sequence is 13 residues long. With 5 bases removed from V and 6 bases from J, the gap between germline ends came to 13 bases. Per germline, CDR1 SEHNR and CDR2 FQNEAQ (reference sequence). Here the CDR3 reads CASSPEQEHGYTF. In DNA form, the CDR3 reads TGTGCCAGCAGCCCCGAACAGGAACATGGCTACACCTTC. Using reference TRBV7-9 and TRBJ1-2 for the parts outside the CDR3, the full variable domain is DTGVSQNPRHKITKRGQNVTFRCDPISEHNRLYWYRQTLGQGPEFLTYFQNEAQLEKSRLLSDRFSAERPKGSFSTLEIQRTEQGDSAMYLCASSPEQEHGYTFGSGTRLTVV.

The CDR3 here is CSVVNTGSYEQYF. The CDR3 DNA reads TGCAGCGTTGTCAATACAGGTTCCTACGAGCAGTACTTC. The genes are TRBV29-1 and TRBJ2-7, with TRBD1 as a possible D gene (5 bases). The CDR3 is 13 residues long. Germline V lookup: CDR1 SQVTM, CDR2 ANQGSEA. V lost 4 bases, J lost 1 base, and 11 bases lay in between.